This record concerns one T cell receptor beta chain sequence. PCR amplification relied on 60 Vbeta primers (plus 13 Jbeta primers). The protocol was immunoSEQ multiplex PCR, while the TCRdb copy is restricted to in-frame clones and leaves out a portion. The sample contains some 170,000 clones, under 80% of which appear only once. This entry belongs to a study of cytomegalovirus exposure and HLA in healthy donors. Trimming took 4 bases from V and 4 from J; bases not matched to a gene: 5. The V gene's germline CDR1 is MNHNS and CDR2 SASEGT. This CDR3 spans 15 amino acids. The chain carries TRBV6-1 and TRBJ2-2; 8 nucleotides match TRBD1. The source is a man aged 40-50 years in good health and CMV-seronegative. What was sequenced was PBMCs. The CDR3 sequence is CASSGRGQGTGELFF. The CDR3 bases are TGTGCCAGCAGTGGCAGGGGGCAGGGCACCGGGGAGCTGTTTTTT.